This TCR beta chain is from a study of CXCR3-negative and CXCR3-positive naive CD8 T cells. General study results and limits: CXCR3-negative naive cells had less hydrophobic TRB CDR3s than did CXCR3-positive naive cells. Naive CXCR3-negative and CXCR3-positive cells had similar TRBV-TRBJ usage; memory differed.

The CDR3 runs 15 residues. Germline V gives CDR1 SGHTA, CDR2 FQGNSA. On this clonotype itself: Its target is not known.

Researchers prepared the TRB cDNA libraries using 5' RACE with UMI labels. Reanalyzing the 5' RACE reads, TCRdb keeps one entry per CDR3 protein, without DNA. Recorded for this sample: around 60,000 distinct CDR3 sequences. This TCR came from a human donor in good health. Some clones in this sample may be carry-over from other donors' samples. Sequencing was carried out using naive CXCR3+ CD8+ T cells from blood. Stated subset: CD45RO-CCR7+CD27+CD95- naive CD8+ T cells expressing CXCR3 (TNR3+). The chain couples TRBV7-2 to TRBJ2-7. CDR3 region: CASSLTTGSSYEQYF.